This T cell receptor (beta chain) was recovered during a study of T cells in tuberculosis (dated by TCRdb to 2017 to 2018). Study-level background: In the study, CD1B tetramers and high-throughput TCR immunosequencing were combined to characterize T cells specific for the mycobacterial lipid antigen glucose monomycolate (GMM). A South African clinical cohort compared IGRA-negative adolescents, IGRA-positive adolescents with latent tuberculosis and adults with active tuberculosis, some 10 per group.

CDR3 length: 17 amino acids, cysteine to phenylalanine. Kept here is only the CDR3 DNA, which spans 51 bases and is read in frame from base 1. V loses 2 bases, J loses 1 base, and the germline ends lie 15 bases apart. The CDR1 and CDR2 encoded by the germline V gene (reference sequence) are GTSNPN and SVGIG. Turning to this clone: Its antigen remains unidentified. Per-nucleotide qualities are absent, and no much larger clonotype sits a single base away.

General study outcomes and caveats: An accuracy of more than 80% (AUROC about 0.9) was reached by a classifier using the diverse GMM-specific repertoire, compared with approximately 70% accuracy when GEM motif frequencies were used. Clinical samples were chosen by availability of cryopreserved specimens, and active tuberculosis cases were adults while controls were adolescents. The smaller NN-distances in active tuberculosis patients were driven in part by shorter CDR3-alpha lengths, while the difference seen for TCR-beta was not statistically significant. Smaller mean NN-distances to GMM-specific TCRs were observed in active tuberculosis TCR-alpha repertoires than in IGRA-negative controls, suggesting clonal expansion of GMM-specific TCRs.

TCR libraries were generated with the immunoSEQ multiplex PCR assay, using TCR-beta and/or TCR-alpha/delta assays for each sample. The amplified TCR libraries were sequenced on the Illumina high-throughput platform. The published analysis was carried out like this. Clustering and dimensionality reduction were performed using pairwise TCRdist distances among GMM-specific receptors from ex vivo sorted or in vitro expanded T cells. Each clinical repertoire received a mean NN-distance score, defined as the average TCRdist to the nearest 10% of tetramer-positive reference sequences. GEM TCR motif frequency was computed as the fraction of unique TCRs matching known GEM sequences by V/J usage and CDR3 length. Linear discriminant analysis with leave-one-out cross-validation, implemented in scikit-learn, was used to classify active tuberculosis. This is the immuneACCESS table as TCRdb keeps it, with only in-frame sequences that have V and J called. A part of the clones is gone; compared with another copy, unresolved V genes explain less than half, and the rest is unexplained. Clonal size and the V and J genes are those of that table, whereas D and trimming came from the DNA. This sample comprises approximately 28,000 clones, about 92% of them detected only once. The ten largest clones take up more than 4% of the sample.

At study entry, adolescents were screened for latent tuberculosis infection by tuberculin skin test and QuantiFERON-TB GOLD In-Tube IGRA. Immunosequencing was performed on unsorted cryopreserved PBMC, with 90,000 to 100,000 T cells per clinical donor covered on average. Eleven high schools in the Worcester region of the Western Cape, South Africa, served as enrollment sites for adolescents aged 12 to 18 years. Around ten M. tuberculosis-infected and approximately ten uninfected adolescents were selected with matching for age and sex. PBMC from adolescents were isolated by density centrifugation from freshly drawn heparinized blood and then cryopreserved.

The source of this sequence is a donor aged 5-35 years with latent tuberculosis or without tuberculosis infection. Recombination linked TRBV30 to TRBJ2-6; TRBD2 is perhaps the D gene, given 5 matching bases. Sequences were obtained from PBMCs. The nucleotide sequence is TGTGCCTGGAGTTCTGAGGGTTCCCATTCTGGGGCCAACGTCCTGACTTTC. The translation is CAWSSEGSHSGANVLTF.